This T cell receptor (beta chain) appears in the sequencing data of a study of Ad26.COV2.S vaccination and SARS-CoV-2 variants. This clone was seen just once. Documented treatment: approximately 18 received Ad26.COV2.S at low or high dose, single or two shots; roughly five received placebo; per-sample allocation not given. Day 63 after the first injection of vaccine or placebo was the sampling time. Measured with immunoSEQ multiplex PCR; TCRdb has only the in-frame clones, and not every one. The repertoire has roughly 680,000 clones, around 90% of them found once; the top ten carry about 1.5%. Germline V CDR1 and CDR2: GTSNPN, SVGIG (reference sequence). The germline V and J ends were trimmed by 5 bases and 9 bases, with 14 bases remaining between them. CDR3 length equals 13 residues.

The rearrangement joins TRBV30 to TRBJ1-6; D may be TRBD1 (6 bases). The sequenced sample was peripheral blood, obtained in a trial of Ad26.COV2.S vaccine versus placebo. The TCR sequence derives from a person between 18 and 60 years old who received the Ad26.COV2.S COVID-19 vaccine or a placebo. The CDR3 loop reads CAWGPTGGSPLHF. The CDR3 DNA follows: TGTGCCTGGGGGCCGACAGGTGGTTCACCCCTCCACTTT.